Following are 19 T cell receptor beta chains from one sample sequenced in a study of breast tumors, draining lymph nodes, adjacent tissues. Axillary draining lymph nodes of breast cancer patients supplied the node samples. From the multiplex PCR reads, TCRdb called clonotypes with MiXCR, one entry per CDR3 protein. The top ten hold approximately 3.9% of the sample, which has 160,000 or so distinct CDR3 sequences, 33% seen once. The source material was axillary lymph node tissue. The receptors were gathered from a female donor with breast cancer. Some clones in this sample may be carry-over from other donors' samples.

This clonotype was recorded a few times. It may be a read error: a sequence one base away is much more abundant. V gene TRBV5-1 combines with J gene TRBJ1-2; 7 bases line up with TRBD1. CDR1 SGHRS and CDR2 YFSETQ come from the germline V gene. The CDR3 covers 13 residues. CDR3 sequence (DNA): TGCGCCAGCAGCAGGACAGGAATCTATGGCTACGCCTTC. This encodes CASSRTGIYGYAF.

This clonotype showed up many times. This sequence joins TRBV10-1 and TRBJ2-3, with D possibly being TRBD2 (6 bases). Trimming left V 8 bases short and J 1 base short, with 19 bases between. The CDR3 is 16 amino acids. Looked up from germline, CDR1 is WNHNN and CDR2 is SYGVQD (reference sequence). The DNA for the CDR3 is TGCGCCAGCCAAACCGACCGGGGAGGCCGCACAGATACGCAGTATTTT. Translation: CASQTDRGGRTDTQYF.

This clonotype was recorded many times. The V gene is TRBV5-8, the J gene TRBJ2-1; TRBD2 aligns across 9 bases. In germline, CDR1 is SGHTS, CDR2 YDEGEE. The CDR3 has 17 residues. V gave up 4 bases and J gave up 2 bases; unmatched junction bases: 10. CDR3 in amino acids: CASSMGATSGTYNEQFF. CDR3 nucleotide sequence: TGTGCCAGCAGCATGGGGGCGACTAGCGGAACCTACAATGAGCAGTTCTTC.

Notes on this clonotype: The junction does not match germline at one end; this may be a read error. The rearrangement uses TRBV6-2 or TRBV6-3 and TRBJ2-7; 11 bases line up with TRBD1. CDR3 length: 16 amino acids. Germline CDR1 is MNHEY and CDR2 is SVGEGT. The CDR3 DNA reads as TGTGCCGGCAGTCAGAGAAGGACAGGGGGCGACCACGAGCAGTACTTC. Encoded protein: CAGSQRRTGGDHEQYF.

Regarding this clonotype: At one boundary the junction diverges from the germline segment, which might be a read error. The chain combines TRBV7-8 with TRBJ2-1; the match to TRBD2 covers 13 bases. Per germline, CDR1 SGHVS and CDR2 FQNEAQ. CDR3 length: 20 amino acids. The CDR3 DNA reads TGTGCCAGCAGCTCGCGGGTGGTAACTAGCGGGGGGGCTTCTTACAATGAGCAGTCCTTC. The encoded protein is CASSSRVVTSGGASYNEQSF. Based on the CDR3 plus reference TRBV7-8 and TRBJ2-1, the full variable domain is GAGVSQSPRYKVAKRGQDVALRCDPISGHVSLFWYQQALGQGPEFLTYFQNEAQLDKSGLPSDRFFAERPEGSVSTLKIQRTQQEDSAVYLCASSSRVVTSGGASYNEQSFGPGTRLTVL.

V usage is TRBV28 and J usage is TRBJ2-3, with D tentatively TRBD1 or TRBD2 (6 bases each). Germline V CDR1 and CDR2: MDHEN, SYDVKM. CDR3 length: 15 residues. Trimming took off 6 bases at V and 5 bases at J, with 18 bases between the two ends. In nucleotides, the CDR3 is TGTGCCAGCAGCCAGTCCGGGGGCTTGAGAGATACGCAGTATTTT. Translating it yields CASSQSGGLRDTQYF.

This clonotype was counted many times. The chain couples TRBV12-5 to TRBJ2-3; 7 nucleotides line up with TRBD2. The J segment lost 3 bases and the V segment lost 6 bases, leaving 9 bases of the junction unmatched. This CDR3 has 15 amino acids. Germline CDR1 LGHNT, CDR2 FRNRAP. The CDR3 protein is CASGPAGRKTDTQYF. For the CDR3, the DNA is TGTGCTAGTGGCCCAGCGGGGCGGAAGACAGATACGCAGTATTTT.

This clonotype was seen repeatedly, ten times or more. V usage is TRBV7-2 and J usage is TRBJ1-5, with D unresolved. Germline CDR1 is SGHTA and CDR2 is FQGNSA. With 0 bases removed from V and 3 bases from J, the gap between germline ends came to 6 bases. The CDR3 has 14 residues. CDR3 amino acids: CASSLALTNQPQHF. CDR3 nucleotides: TGTGCCAGCAGCTTAGCGCTTACCAATCAGCCCCAGCATTTT.

This clonotype came up many times. The rearrangement links TRBV9 to TRBJ2-1; D perhaps matches TRBD2 (5 bases). CDR3 length: 15 residues. Trimming left V 0 bases short and J 2 bases short, with 9 bases between. Germline-derived CDR1 and CDR2 are SGDLS and YYNGEE. This CDR3 reads CASSVAGGTYNEQFF. CDR3 sequence (DNA): TGTGCCAGCAGCGTAGCTGGAGGAACCTACAATGAGCAGTTCTTC.

This chain uses TRBV12-3 or TRBV12-4 with TRBJ1-4; 12 nucleotides align to TRBD1. Trimming cost V 5 bases and J 0 bases; bases outside gene matches: 13. This CDR3 has 20 amino acids. This CDR3 is CASSQPRGQGASSTNEKLFF. The DNA for the CDR3 is TGTGCCAGCAGTCAACCCCGGGGACAGGGGGCCTCCTCAACTAATGAAAAACTGTTTTTT.

Ten or more counts support this clonotype. The chain combines TRBV9 with TRBJ2-3; D not resolved. The germline V and J ends were trimmed by 1 base and 7 bases, with 10 bases remaining between them. This CDR3 has 13 amino acids. Germline V lookup: CDR1 SGDLS, CDR2 YYNGEE. The CDR3 DNA reads TGTGCCAGCAGCGTAAAGCTGGGTCATACGCAGTATTTT. Translation: CASSVKLGHTQYF. Based on the CDR3 plus reference TRBV9 and TRBJ2-3, the full variable domain is DSGVTQTPKHLITATGQRVTLRCSPRSGDLSVYWYQQSLDQGLQFLIQYYNGEERAKGNILERFSAQQFPDLHSELNLSSLELGDSALYFCASSVKLGHTQYFGPGTRLTVL.

This clonotype was counted at least ten times. The rearrangement joins TRBV20-1 to TRBJ1-6; the D gene is possibly TRBD1 (5 bases). The length of the CDR3 is 14 residues. The ends were cut back, 6 bases at V and 7 bases at J, with 16 bases in the middle. Germline V gene lookup returns CDR1 DFQATT and CDR2 SNEGSKA (reference sequence). CDR3 DNA sequence: TGCAGTGCCCCTCAGGGAACAGTAAATTCACCCCTCCACTTT. Translation gives CSAPQGTVNSPLHF.

This clonotype was counted at least ten times. The chain employs TRBV12-3 or TRBV12-4 and TRBJ2-2; no clear D gene. Between the trimmed V and J ends, which lost 4 bases and 3 bases, there was a span of 6 bases. The CDR3 is 13 residues long. For the CDR3, the DNA is TGTGCCAGCAGTTATCTAGACACCGGGGAGCTGTTTTTT. Amino acids: CASSYLDTGELFF.

Notes on this clonotype: This is likely a read error, given that the CDR3 carries no conserved phenylalanine or tryptophan at its end. The chain has TRBV7-9 and TRBJ1-1; D gene unclear. The length of the CDR3 is 13 residues. Germline values: CDR1 SEHNR, CDR2 FQNEAQ (reference sequence). The V end lost 4 bases, the J end lost 1 base, and 7 bases lay between the germline ends. CDR3: CASSSSRNTEAFS. The CDR3 DNA is TGTGCCAGCAGCTCAAGCCGGAACACTGAAGCTTTCTCT.

This clonotype was detected ten times or more. This sequence joins TRBV9 and TRBJ2-3, with D tentatively TRBD1 or TRBD2 (6 bases each). The germline V gene encodes CDR1 SGDLS and CDR2 YYNGEE. V was pared by 1 base and J by 5 bases, with 14 bases between. CDR3 length: 15 residues. This chain's CDR3 is CASSVRGGGGDTQYF. CDR3 sequence (DNA): TGTGCCAGCAGCGTACGCGGAGGGGGTGGAGATACGCAGTATTTT.

In this sample, this clonotype turned up once. Sequence at one end of the junction differs from germline and may be a read error. The chain links TRBV7-8 to TRBJ2-1; TRBD2 matches 9 bases. From germline, CDR1 is SGHVS and CDR2 FQNEAQ. The CDR3 runs 15 residues. CDR3 loop: CASSSTSGSGDERFF. CDR3 sequence (DNA): TGTGCCAGCAGCTCGACTAGCGGAAGCGGCGATGAGCGGTTCTTC.

As to this clonotype: A read error is likely, as this CDR3 ends without the conserved phenylalanine or tryptophan. The DNA is omitted, as the CDR3 cannot be located on it reliably, and the CDR3 follows TCRdb's listing. V usage is TRBV28 and J usage is TRBJ1-2. The germline gives CDR1 MDHEN, CDR2 SYDVKM. 13 amino acids form the CDR3, both terminal residues included. The CDR3 sequence is CASRDRAGSTGAR.

This clonotype came up many times. The rearrangement uses TRBV24-1 and TRBJ2-1, with a weak D call TRBD1 (6 bases). Germline CDR1 and CDR2: KGHDR and SFDVKD. Trimming cost V 0 bases and J 9 bases, with 11 bases left between them. This CDR3 contains 14 residues. CDR3 in DNA: TGTGCCACCAGTGATTTGGGGCAGGGGACTGAGCAGTTCTTC. Its translation is CATSDLGQGTEQFF.

This clonotype has at least ten counts. CDR3 coding DNA: TGTGCCAGAAAGACAGGGACTAGTAACCCCGGGGAGCTGTTTTTT. Translating gives CARKTGTSNPGELFF. The genes are TRBV19 and TRBJ2-2; D is perhaps TRBD2 (8 bases). Germline V lookup: CDR1 LNHDA, CDR2 SQIVND (reference sequence). The V end lost 9 bases, the J end lost 6 bases, and 20 bases lay between the germline ends. This CDR3 contains 15 residues.